The T cell receptor (beta chain) under discussion was sequenced for a study of beta chain features in type 1 diabetes. Overall study findings and caveats: Moderate yet significant TCRB CDR3 shortening was seen in Type 1 diabetes patients in all four CD4+ subsets. Whether HLA type influences TCRB rearrangement remained unresolved here.

The entirety of the isolated RNA underwent reverse transcription, so expressed TCRB transcripts were sequenced. Profiling relied on immunoSEQ multiplex PCR, and the TCRdb table lists in-frame clones only, not all of them. The sample has over 150,000 clones; approximately 10% are singletons. The CDR3 runs to 15 residues. V gave up 5 bases and J gave up 6 bases; unmatched junction bases: 10. Germline V gene lookup returns CDR1 SGHTA and CDR2 FQGTGA. In its sample, this clone was seen a few times. The antigen remains undetermined. Researchers reported sorting CD4+ naive, central memory, regulatory and stem cell-like memory cells via CD45RO/CCR7/CD25/CD127/CD95/CD27.

V and J are TRBV7-3 and TRBJ2-1; 7 nucleotides align to TRBD1. Sequenced: central memory CD4+ T cells from blood. The receptor's source is a man aged 25-45 years with type 1 diabetes. The CDR3 DNA follows: TGTGCCAGCAGCATAGACAGGGAAAGGAGCAATGAGCAGTTCTTC. Protein product: CASSIDRERSNEQFF.